A single sample is the source of the 24 T cell receptor beta chains below, sequenced in a study of technical replicates of blood from a few donors. The data were produced by immunoSEQ multiplex PCR, yet TCRdb's version contains in-frame clones alone and is incomplete. The repertoire includes approximately 94,000 clones, 90% to 97% of them detected once, and 0.36% sits in the top ten. Sequencing used T cells isolated from PBMCs. These receptors came from a human donor in good health.

The chain is built from TRBV29-1 and TRBJ2-3; D is perhaps TRBD1 (5 bases). CDR1 and CDR2 (germline): SQVTM, ANQGSEA. The CDR3 runs to 13 residues. Between the trimmed V and J ends, which lost 0 bases and 1 base, there was a span of 5 bases. CDR3 DNA sequence: TGCAGCGTTGAAGAAGGGGGCACAGATACGCAGTATTTT. Amino acid sequence: CSVEEGGTDTQYF.

This clone was seen a single time. The chain links TRBV2 to TRBJ2-1; D possibly corresponds to TRBD2 (5 bases). The germline V gene encodes CDR1 SNHLY and CDR2 FYNNEI. The V end was cut by 6 bases, the J end by 0 bases, with 12 bases between. The CDR3 spans 15 residues. CDR3 nucleotide sequence: TGTGCCAGCAGCCCATTGGGGAGCTCCTACAATGAGCAGTTCTTC. Its protein product is CASSPLGSSYNEQFF. Based on the CDR3 plus reference TRBV2 and TRBJ2-1, the full variable domain is EPEVTQTPSHQVTQMGQEVILRCVPISNHLYFYWYRQILGQKVEFLVSFYNNEISEKSEIFDDQFSVERPDGSNFTLKIRSTKLEDSAMYFCASSPLGSSYNEQFFGPGTRLTVL.

V gene TRBV28 combines with J gene TRBJ1-2; maybe TRBD1 (5 bases). The V and J ends lost 7 bases and 6 bases respectively, with 12 bases between them. The CDR3 consists of 12 residues. CDR1 MDHEN and CDR2 SYDVKM come from the germline V gene. The CDR3 DNA reads TGTGCCAGCACCGAGGAGGGGAATGGCTACACCTTC. Its protein product is CASTEEGNGYTF.

The chain recombines TRBV7-2 with TRBJ2-7; the match to TRBD2 covers 7 bases. CDR3 length: 15 amino acids. With 6 bases clipped from V and 3 bases from J, the junction kept 11 bases outside the gene matches. Germline V gene lookup returns CDR1 SGHTA and CDR2 FQGNSA. CDR3 nucleotide sequence: TGTGCCAGCAGTCGACTAGCCCTAACCTTCTACGAGCAGTACTTC. Its translation is CASSRLALTFYEQYF.

This rearrangement joins TRBV19 to TRBJ2-3; 9 positions agree with TRBD1. The J segment lost 4 bases and the V segment lost 0 bases, leaving 5 bases of the junction unmatched. CDR3 length: 16 amino acids. The germline CDR1 and CDR2 sequences are LNHDA and SQIVND (reference sequence). The CDR3 reads CASSIERQGGADTQYF. For the CDR3, the DNA is TGTGCCAGTAGTATAGAAAGACAGGGGGGAGCAGATACGCAGTATTTT.

The rearrangement uses TRBV6-6 and TRBJ1-2, with 8 positions matching TRBD1. This CDR3 comprises 16 residues. Trimming took 6 bases from V and 4 from J; bases not matched to a gene: 13. Germline V gene sequence: CDR1 MNHNY, CDR2 SVGAGI (reference sequence). CDR3 region: CASRQTGVGLGYGYTF. In nucleotides, the CDR3 is TGTGCCAGCAGACAGACAGGGGTCGGGTTAGGCTATGGCTACACCTTC.

The chain combines TRBV7-9 with TRBJ1-2, with 8 bases that match TRBD1. Germline V gene lookup returns CDR1 SEHNR and CDR2 FQNEAQ (reference sequence). The CDR3 has 18 amino acids. The ends lost 5 bases at V and 3 bases at J; junction bases unmatched: 17. The chain's CDR3 is CASSLPGQAHWADYGYTF. Here the CDR3 DNA reads TGTGCCAGCAGCCTACCGGGACAGGCGCATTGGGCGGACTATGGCTACACCTTC.

This chain connects TRBV2 to TRBJ2-7; no clear D gene. The V end was cut by 4 bases, the J end by 3 bases, with 7 bases between. The CDR3 has 12 residues. Per the germline V gene, CDR1 is SNHLY and CDR2 is FYNNEI. The CDR3, as DNA: TGTGCCAGCAGTGCGGAGAGCTACGAGCAGTACTTC. It specifies CASSAESYEQYF. Supplemented by reference TRBV2 and TRBJ2-7, the full variable domain reads EPEVTQTPSHQVTQMGQEVILRCVPISNHLYFYWYRQILGQKVEFLVSFYNNEISEKSEIFDDQFSVERPDGSNFTLKIRSTKLEDSAMYFCASSAESYEQYFGPGTRLTVT.

V is TRBV29-1 and J is TRBJ2-7; tentative D call: TRBD2 (6 bases). Germline-derived CDR1 and CDR2 are SQVTM and ANQGSEA. V was pared by 4 bases and J by 3 bases, with 19 bases between. This CDR3 has 15 residues. Written as DNA, the CDR3 is TGCAGCGTTGTGGGGGGTGGTGGGAGAGGCTACGAGCAGTACTTC. It yields the protein CSVVGGGGRGYEQYF.

The V and J genes are TRBV5-3 and TRBJ2-7; 7 nucleotides line up with TRBD2. Being an ORF, TRBV5-3 has a function that is uncertain. The length of the CDR3 is 16 residues. The V segment lost 4 bases and the J segment 5 bases; nucleotides outside the gene matches: 15. The CDR3 DNA reads as TGTGCCAGAAGCCCTCGGCGGTTTCGGGGGGATAACGAGCAGTACTTC. Protein: CARSPRRFRGDNEQYF.

The chain has TRBV5-4 and TRBJ1-2; D gene uncertain. This CDR3 spans 13 amino acids. The germline CDR1 and CDR2 sequences are SGHNT and YYREEE (reference sequence). The V end lost 4 bases, the J end lost 3 bases, and 10 bases lay between the germline ends. CDR3 region: CASSTDGDYGYTF. DNA of the CDR3: TGTGCCAGCAGCACCGACGGGGACTATGGCTACACCTTC.

This chain uses TRBV5-1 with TRBJ2-1; D is perhaps TRBD2 (5 bases). Looked up from germline, CDR1 is SGHRS and CDR2 is YFSETQ. The CDR3 length is 16 residues. V was shortened by 6 bases and J by 4 bases, with 20 bases between the two germline ends. This chain's CDR3 is CASIDYKGGIYNEQFF. Written as DNA, the CDR3 is TGCGCCAGCATAGACTACAAAGGTGGGATATACAATGAGCAGTTCTTC.

The CDR3 protein is CASSLARTSGRGEQFF. CDR3 in DNA: TGTGCCAGCAGCTTAGCGCGGACTAGCGGGAGAGGTGAGCAGTTCTTC. This chain joins TRBV7-9 and TRBJ2-1, with 13 positions matching TRBD2. The germline CDR1 and CDR2 sequences are SEHNR and FQNEAQ (reference sequence). The CDR3 has 16 amino acids. V lost 0 bases to trimming and J lost 9 bases; unmatched junction nucleotides: 5. The full variable domain, its missing parts supplied by reference TRBV7-9 and TRBJ2-1, is DTGVSQNPRHKITKRGQNVTFRCDPISEHNRLYWYRQTLGQGPEFLTYFQNEAQLEKSRLLSDRFSAERPKGSFSTLEIQRTEQGDSAMYLCASSLARTSGRGEQFFGPGTRLTVL.

The chain joins TRBV6-5 to TRBJ2-3, with D perhaps TRBD1 (6 bases). This CDR3 contains 14 residues. Looked up from germline, CDR1 is MNHEY and CDR2 is SVGAGI. Trimming removed 5 bases at V and 3 bases at J, with 12 bases between. CDR3 sequence: CASSTGIWTDTQYF. Written as DNA, the CDR3 is TGTGCCAGCAGTACAGGGATATGGACAGATACGCAGTATTTT.

This clone was seen once. V and J are TRBV7-2 and TRBJ2-7; D gene uncertain. CDR1 is SGHTA and CDR2 is FQGNSA in the germline V gene. The V end was cut by 5 bases, the J end by 0 bases, with 5 bases between. The CDR3 loop spans 12 amino acids. CDR3 in amino acids: CASSPSSYEQYF. In nucleotides, the CDR3 is TGTGCCAGCAGCCCCAGCTCCTACGAGCAGTACTTC.

This chain joins TRBV7-6 and TRBJ1-4; TRBD1 matches 7 bases. This CDR3 comprises 13 residues. J gave up 8 bases and V 4 bases, and 4 bases lay outside the gene matches. In germline, CDR1 is SGHVS, CDR2 FNYEAQ. The chain's CDR3 is CASSYQGGEKLFF. In nucleotides, the CDR3 is TGTGCCAGCAGCTACCAGGGGGGAGAAAAACTGTTTTTT.

The V call is TRBV7-3, the J call TRBJ2-1; maybe TRBD1 (5 bases). From germline, CDR1 is SGHTA and CDR2 FQGTGA. V was pared by 3 bases and J by 8 bases, with 14 bases between. This CDR3 has 14 residues. The CDR3 coding sequence is TGTGCCAGCAGCTTTAGGGGTTTGGTGGATGAGCAGTTCTTC. It encodes CASSFRGLVDEQFF.

The gene calls are TRBV4-1 and TRBJ2-3; 13 nucleotides align to TRBD2. The junction had 6 bases not matched to a gene; V was cut back by 4 bases and J by 2 bases. The germline V gene has CDR1 MGHRA and CDR2 YSYEKL. This CDR3 has 17 residues. The CDR3 sequence is CASSLGLAGVITDTQYF. In DNA, the CDR3 is TGCGCCAGCAGCCTCGGACTAGCGGGAGTGATCACAGATACGCAGTATTTT.

CDR3 nucleotide sequence: TGTGCCAGCAGTTATCTCGACAGCTCTGGAAACACCATATATTTT. Its protein product is CASSYLDSSGNTIYF. The chain is built from TRBV7-9 and TRBJ1-3; possibly TRBD1 for D (5 bases). CDR3 size: 15 residues. Germline V CDR1 and CDR2: SEHNR, FQNEAQ (reference sequence). The germline V and J ends were trimmed by 6 bases and 0 bases, with 12 bases remaining between them. The whole variable domain, filled in from reference TRBV7-9 and TRBJ1-3, reads DTGVSQNPRHKITKRGQNVTFRCDPISEHNRLYWYRQTLGQGPEFLTYFQNEAQLEKSRLLSDRFSAERPKGSFSTLEIQRTEQGDSAMYLCASSYLDSSGNTIYFGEGSWLTVV.

The V call is TRBV10-1, the J call TRBJ1-1; D is possibly TRBD1 (5 bases). CDR1 WNHNN and CDR2 SYGVQD come from the germline V gene (reference sequence). The CDR3 covers 13 residues. Trimming removed 3 bases at V and 8 bases at J, with 13 bases between. The CDR3, as DNA: TGCGCCAGCAGTGATGAAACCCGGACAGAAGCTTTCTTT. This encodes CASSDETRTEAFF.

The chain employs TRBV7-2 and TRBJ1-3; 9 bases agree with TRBD1. The CDR3 spans 16 residues. The ends lost 4 bases at V and 3 bases at J; junction bases unmatched: 7. Germline lookup yields CDR1 SGHTA and CDR2 FQGNSA. The CDR3 DNA is TGTGCCAGCAGCTCCCGACAGGGGGGAAGTGGAAACACCATATATTTT. It specifies CASSSRQGGSGNTIYF.

The V and J genes are TRBV5-1 and TRBJ2-7, with 7 positions matching TRBD1. J was trimmed by 5 bases and V by 6 bases; bases with no gene match: 11. Germline-derived CDR1 and CDR2 are SGHRS and YFSETQ. The CDR3 is made up of 14 amino acids. The CDR3 DNA reads as TGCGCCAGCAAGACGGGACAGCAAAAAAACGAGCAGTACTTC. The encoded protein is CASKTGQQKNEQYF.

This clone was recorded only once. The rearrangement links TRBV5-5 to TRBJ1-4; the D gene is possibly TRBD1 (6 bases). V lost 2 bases and J 0 bases, leaving 20 bases between the germline ends. Germline lookup yields CDR1 SGHKS and CDR2 YYEKEE (reference sequence). The CDR3 has 19 amino acids. The CDR3 DNA sequence: TGTGCCAGCAGCTTTAAAGGGACACTCGACCTTGCAACTAATGAAAAACTGTTTTTT. This translates into CASSFKGTLDLATNEKLFF.

V is TRBV28 and J is TRBJ2-7; no clear D. This CDR3 contains 15 residues. The V gene's germline CDR1 is MDHEN and CDR2 SYDVKM. V shed 1 base and J shed 0 bases, with 10 bases lying between them. This chain's CDR3 is CASSLYSEISYEQYF. CDR3 DNA: TGTGCCAGCAGTTTATACTCGGAGATCTCCTACGAGCAGTACTTC.